Below, 14 T cell receptor beta chains from the same sample are listed, as sequenced in a study of control samples from healthy donors and cancer patients. Repertoires were generated with immunoSEQ multiplex PCR, while TCRdb's copy carries only in-frame clones and drops some. The sample shows 100,000 to 150,000 clones, 92% of them seen only once. Source material: blood. The receptors originated from a woman between 50 and 59 years old in good health.

The table lists this clone with a count of one. The V call is TRBV5-6, the J call TRBJ1-1; D perhaps matches TRBD1 (5 bases). Trimming cost V 4 bases and J 3 bases, with 16 bases left between them. The CDR3 sequence is 15 residues long. The germline CDR1 and CDR2 sequences are SGHDT and YYEEEE. As DNA, the CDR3 is TGTGCCAGCAGCCCTGGGACGGTTTATGACACTGAAGCTTTCTTT. This codes for CASSPGTVYDTEAFF.

The chain joins TRBV2 to TRBJ2-3; D gene unclear. The V and J ends lost 7 bases and 0 bases respectively, with 14 bases between them. Germline CDR1 and CDR2: SNHLY and FYNNEI. CDR3 size: 15 residues. The CDR3 nucleotides read TGTGCCAGCACTGGAATGAGGTCTAGCACAGATACGCAGTATTTT. Translation gives CASTGMRSSTDTQYF. The full variable domain, completed using reference TRBV2 and TRBJ2-3, is EPEVTQTPSHQVTQMGQEVILRCVPISNHLYFYWYRQILGQKVEFLVSFYNNEISEKSEIFDDQFSVERPDGSNFTLKIRSTKLEDSAMYFCASTGMRSSTDTQYFGPGTRLTVL.

The rearrangement links TRBV27 to TRBJ2-7, with 7 bases matching TRBD1. The trim removed 4 bases at V and 5 bases at J, leaving 8 bases unmatched. Germline V gene sequence: CDR1 MNHEY, CDR2 SMNVEV (reference sequence). CDR3 length equals 14 residues. CDR3 loop: CASSSIQGLNEQYF. CDR3 nucleotides: TGTGCCAGCAGTTCCATACAGGGGCTCAACGAGCAGTACTTC.

V usage is TRBV9 and J usage is TRBJ2-1; 10 nucleotides match TRBD1. The V gene's germline CDR1 is SGDLS and CDR2 YYNGEE. Trimming removed 4 bases from V and 2 bases from J; junction bases left unmatched: 3. This CDR3 is 15 amino acids long. The CDR3 DNA reads TGTGCCAGCAGCCTTGGACAGGGGGCCTACAATGAGCAGTTCTTC. This sequence encodes CASSLGQGAYNEQFF.

The chain joins TRBV9 to TRBJ2-1; D could derive from TRBD1 or TRBD2 (5 bases each). The CDR3 runs to 15 residues. Germline V lookup: CDR1 SGDLS, CDR2 YYNGEE. V was trimmed by 4 bases and J by 9 bases, leaving 20 bases between them. This chain's CDR3 is CASSPTPGRGAEQFF. The CDR3 region has the DNA TGTGCCAGCAGCCCTACTCCGGGACGAGGGGCTGAGCAGTTCTTC.

The V and J genes are TRBV28 and TRBJ2-5; TRBD2 matches at 13 bases. This CDR3 comprises 16 residues. In germline, CDR1 is MDHEN, CDR2 SYDVKM. With V trimmed by 2 bases and J by 4 bases, 4 bases remained unmatched. CDR3 in DNA: TGTGCCAGCAGTTTACCGGGACTAGCGGGATCAGAGACCCAGTACTTC. It translates to CASSLPGLAGSETQYF.

The V and J genes are TRBV12-3 or TRBV12-4 and TRBJ1-2; D may be TRBD1 (6 bases). V gave up 4 bases and J gave up 4 bases, with 10 bases separating them. This CDR3 contains 13 residues. CDR3 DNA: TGTGCCAGCAGTTCGACAGGCCCCTATGGCTACACCTTC. Its translation: CASSSTGPYGYTF.

V is TRBV3-1 (or the pseudogene TRBV3-2) and J is TRBJ1-1; the D is unclear. The V gene's germline CDR1 is LGHDT and CDR2 YNNKEL (reference sequence). V shed 4 bases and J shed 3 bases, with 9 bases lying between them. The CDR3 has 13 residues. The CDR3 sequence is CASSPRVDTEAFF. The CDR3 bases are TGTGCCAGCAGCCCTAGAGTGGACACTGAAGCTTTCTTT.

This CDR3 is CARKIRDAWPLGYEQYF. CDR3 nucleotides: TGTGCCAGAAAAATCCGGGACGCTTGGCCCCTTGGTTACGAGCAGTACTTC. This chain connects TRBV28 to TRBJ2-7; D tentatively fits TRBD1 or TRBD2 (5 bases each). CDR3 length: 17 amino acids. Trimming left V 9 bases short and J 4 bases short, with 28 bases between. The germline V gene has CDR1 MDHEN and CDR2 SYDVKM.

This clone was detected once. The genes are TRBV12-5 and TRBJ2-1; TRBD1 agrees at 8 bases. The germline CDR1 and CDR2 sequences are LGHNT and FRNRAP. Trimming took 0 bases from V and 0 from J; bases not matched to a gene: 4. The CDR3 covers 17 residues. The CDR3 bases are TGTGCTAGTGGTTTGGTCCGGACAGGGAGCTCCTACAATGAGCAGTTCTTC. Translating it yields CASGLVRTGSSYNEQFF.

The V call is TRBV5-6, the J call TRBJ2-1, with 7 positions matching TRBD1. CDR1 is SGHDT, CDR2 YYEEEE, per germline. This CDR3 comprises 15 residues. Trimming at V came to 0 bases and at J to 3 bases, leaving 3 bases not matched to a gene. Here the CDR3 reads CASSLGQGLYNEQFF. For the CDR3, the DNA is TGTGCCAGCAGCTTGGGACAGGGTCTCTACAATGAGCAGTTCTTC.

The gene calls are TRBV5-1 and TRBJ2-2; D gene uncertain. This CDR3 is built from 17 residues. The V gene's germline CDR1 is SGHRS and CDR2 YFSETQ. V was shortened by 1 base and J by 1 base, with 14 bases between the two germline ends. The CDR3 DNA follows: TGCGCCAGCAGCTTGTCGGGCAGTTATTTGAACACCGGGGAGCTGTTTTTT. Its translation is CASSLSGSYLNTGELFF.

The V and J genes are TRBV30 and TRBJ1-1; possible D gene TRBD1, 6 bases. V shed 2 bases and J shed 4 bases, with 11 bases lying between them. The CDR3 contains 13 residues. CDR1 is GTSNPN and CDR2 is SVGIG in the germline V gene (reference sequence). The CDR3 DNA follows: TGTGCCTGGAGTAAGGGGGGAGCCACTGAAGCTTTCTTT. It specifies CAWSKGGATEAFF.

This sequence joins TRBV28 and TRBJ1-3; D is unresolved. The germline gives CDR1 MDHEN, CDR2 SYDVKM. Trimming removed 4 bases at V and 8 bases at J, with 24 bases between. The CDR3 contains 17 residues. The CDR3 protein is CASSWEAARRGVHTIYF. Here the CDR3 DNA reads TGTGCCAGCAGTTGGGAGGCCGCCCGCCGCGGGGTCCACACCATATATTTT.